The 23 T cell receptor beta chains below all came from one sample that was sequenced in a study of control samples from healthy donors and cancer patients. Assay used: immunoSEQ multiplex PCR; TCRdb lists only in-frame clones, some missing. The sample yields 90,000 to 140,000 clones, 83% seen once. The sequenced sample was blood. The receptors were gathered from a woman between 45 and 65 years old in good health.

The chain combines TRBV7-2 with TRBJ1-2; D is undetermined. Germline-derived CDR1 and CDR2 are SGHTA and FQGNSA. The CDR3 length is 13 residues. V was trimmed by 1 base and J by 5 bases, leaving 8 bases between them. CDR3 loop: CASSLGSYYGYTF. For the CDR3, the DNA is TGTGCCAGCAGCTTAGGATCATATTATGGCTACACCTTC.

The chain joins TRBV7-3 to TRBJ1-4; maybe TRBD1 (5 bases). The V end was cut by 1 base, the J end by 7 bases, with 7 bases between. Germline V lookup: CDR1 SGHTA, CDR2 FQGTGA. The CDR3 length is 13 residues. CDR3 loop: CASSLNGGEKLFF. The CDR3 nucleotides are TGTGCCAGCAGCTTAAACGGGGGTGAAAAACTGTTTTTT.

This clone was counted a few times. This chain connects TRBV4-3 to TRBJ2-2; 12 bases map to TRBD1. J lost 4 bases, V lost 4 bases, and 4 bases had no gene match. The CDR3 runs 16 residues. CDR1 is LGHNA and CDR2 is YSLEER in the germline V gene. CDR3 DNA: TGCGCCAGCAGCCCCCAGGGACAGGGGGCCACCGGGGAGCTGTTTTTT. Translating gives CASSPQGQGATGELFF.

The genes are TRBV6-5 and TRBJ2-7; D possibly uses TRBD1 or TRBD2 (5 bases each). Deletions cut 7 bases from V and 6 bases from J, with 19 bases between. CDR3 length: 14 amino acids. CDR1 and CDR2 (germline): MNHEY, SVGAGI. The CDR3 is CASMPSGRTSEQYF. For the CDR3, the DNA is TGTGCCAGCATGCCGTCGGGACGGACCTCCGAGCAGTACTTC.

The rearrangement links TRBV6-5 to TRBJ2-1; D remains unclear. This CDR3 region has 11 residues. From germline, CDR1 is MNHEY and CDR2 SVGAGI. The ends were cut back, 7 bases at V and 4 bases at J, with 5 bases in the middle. CDR3 amino acids: CASTAYNEQFF. Written as DNA, the CDR3 is TGTGCCAGCACAGCTTACAATGAGCAGTTCTTC.

The gene calls are TRBV6-2 or TRBV6-3 and TRBJ1-2; TRBD1 matches at 9 bases. The V and J ends lost 6 bases and 4 bases, in that order; junction bases with no gene match: 9. The CDR3 spans 15 residues. Germline loops: CDR1 MNHEY, CDR2 SVGEGT. CDR3 amino acids: CASSGPGQGFYGYTF. CDR3 bases: TGTGCCAGCAGCGGTCCGGGACAGGGCTTCTATGGCTACACCTTC.

This clone was recorded only once. The chain joins TRBV5-4 to TRBJ2-3; 9 positions match TRBD2. Germline V lookup: CDR1 SGHNT, CDR2 YYREEE (reference sequence). J was trimmed by 4 bases and V by 4 bases; bases with no gene match: 10. The CDR3 totals 16 residues. CDR3 bases: TGTGCCAGCAGCCCCACGGGGCGGGGGGGCCCAGATACGCAGTATTTT. This translates into CASSPTGRGGPDTQYF.

This chain uses TRBV14 with TRBJ1-1; 9 bases agree with TRBD1. Germline loops: CDR1 SGHDN, CDR2 FVKESK. The V segment lost 2 bases and the J segment 4 bases; nucleotides outside the gene matches: 5. The CDR3 is 15 amino acids. In DNA form, the CDR3 reads TGTGCCAGCAGCCAACTAGGGACAGGGCTCACTGAAGCTTTCTTT. This encodes CASSQLGTGLTEAFF.

The sample holds one count of this clone. CDR3 sequence: CASSLEGLADNNEQFF. The CDR3 DNA reads TGTGCCAGCAGCTTGGAAGGACTAGCGGATAACAATGAGCAGTTCTTC. This chain links TRBV5-8 with TRBJ2-1; 10 bases match TRBD2. V trimming: 0 bases; J trimming: 5 bases; junction bases outside the gene matches: 5. There are 16 residues in the CDR3. Germline CDR1 is SGHTS and CDR2 is YDEGEE.

V gene TRBV9 combines with J gene TRBJ1-6; D is unclear. This CDR3 contains 14 residues. Germline V gene data show CDR1 as SGDLS and CDR2 as YYNGEE. Trimming took 1 base from V and 9 from J, leaving 11 bases between them. This chain's CDR3 is CASSVNILSSPLHF. The CDR3, as DNA: TGTGCCAGCAGCGTAAACATTCTCTCTTCACCCCTCCACTTT.

The rearrangement links TRBV24-1 to TRBJ1-2; D unclear. Trimming pared 9 bases from V and 7 bases from J, leaving 11 bases between. The germline V gene has CDR1 KGHDR and CDR2 SFDVKD. This CDR3 is built from 11 residues. In nucleotides, the CDR3 is TGTGCCACCTCAGAGGGAAGTGGCTACACCTTC. Translation gives CATSEGSGYTF.

This chain links TRBV10-3 with TRBJ2-3; 13 bases agree with TRBD2. There are 15 residues in the CDR3. In germline, CDR1 is ENHRY, CDR2 SYGVKD. The trim removed 6 bases at V and 5 bases at J, leaving 5 bases unmatched. The CDR3 region has the DNA TGTGCCATCAGCCCCGGGACTAGCGGGAAAGATACGCAGTATTTT. This sequence encodes CAISPGTSGKDTQYF.

The rearrangement links TRBV7-9 to TRBJ1-4; D ambiguous. CDR1 and CDR2 from the germline V gene are SEHNR and FQNEAQ (reference sequence). CDR3 length: 14 amino acids. Trimming removed 3 bases at V and 3 bases at J, with 8 bases between. CDR3 protein: CASSFTGPNEKLFF. The CDR3 DNA is TGTGCCAGCAGCTTCACTGGGCCTAATGAAAAACTGTTTTTT.

The J gene is TRBJ2-7, the V gene TRBV3-1 (or the pseudogene TRBV3-2); D is perhaps TRBD1 (5 bases). Trimming removed 1 base at V and 7 bases at J, with 8 bases between. Germline lookup yields CDR1 LGHDT and CDR2 YNNKEL (reference sequence). The CDR3 sequence is 12 residues long. In DNA form, the CDR3 reads TGTGCCAGCAGCCAAGCCACAGGAGAGCAGTACTTC. This codes for CASSQATGEQYF.

The chain carries TRBV28 and TRBJ2-7; 7 bases agree with TRBD1. Germline CDR1 MDHEN, CDR2 SYDVKM. V lost 3 bases to trimming and J lost 3 bases; unmatched junction nucleotides: 11. The CDR3 is 16 amino acids. In DNA form, the CDR3 reads TGTGCCAGCAGTTTGGCAAACCCGGGACAGATCTACGAGCAGTACTTC. Translating gives CASSLANPGQIYEQYF.

This clone was counted only a few times. The chain couples TRBV7-8 to TRBJ2-7; 11 nucleotides match TRBD1. The CDR3 totals 15 residues. Looked up from germline, CDR1 is SGHVS and CDR2 is FQNEAQ. Trimming removed 5 bases from V and 2 bases from J; junction bases left unmatched: 5. CDR3 region: CASSPRTGGPYEQYF. The CDR3 DNA sequence: TGTGCCAGCAGCCCCCGGACAGGGGGCCCCTACGAGCAGTACTTC.

This clone occurred once. This chain joins TRBV6-2 or TRBV6-3 and TRBJ1-6, with D possibly being TRBD1 (5 bases). The germline V gene has CDR1 MNHEY and CDR2 SVGEGT. This CDR3 is 14 amino acids long. The V gene lost 5 bases and the J gene lost 3 bases, with 8 bases spanning the gap. As DNA, the CDR3 is TGTGCCAGCAGTGCTGACAGCTATAATTCACCCCTCCACTTT. It codes for CASSADSYNSPLHF.

This chain joins TRBV27 and TRBJ2-2; 8 bases align to TRBD2. The V gene end was trimmed by 4 bases and the J gene end by 4 bases; junction bases not matched to a gene: 8. In germline, CDR1 is MNHEY, CDR2 SMNVEV (reference sequence). The CDR3 extends over 16 amino acids. CDR3 in DNA: TGTGCCAGCAGTTCGGGACTAGGGCGCGGCACCGGGGAGCTGTTTTTT. Its protein product is CASSSGLGRGTGELFF.

The V gene is TRBV28, the J gene TRBJ1-5; 8 bases map to TRBD1. This CDR3 is 13 amino acids long. J was trimmed by 11 bases and V by 6 bases; bases with no gene match: 9. Per germline, CDR1 MDHEN and CDR2 SYDVKM. The CDR3 spells CASSKDRASAQHF. The DNA for the CDR3 is TGTGCCAGCAGCAAGGACAGGGCTTCAGCCCAGCATTTT.

The chain links TRBV5-4 to TRBJ2-5, with 10 bases matching TRBD2. This CDR3 contains 15 residues. The germline gives CDR1 SGHNT, CDR2 YYREEE (reference sequence). V lost 5 bases, J lost 4 bases, and 8 bases stayed unmatched. DNA of the CDR3: TGTGCCAGCAGTAATAAGCGGGGGGGCCTAGAGACCCAGTACTTC. Encoded protein: CASSNKRGGLETQYF.

This rearrangement joins TRBV19 to TRBJ1-5; possible D gene TRBD1, 5 bases. Germline V CDR1 and CDR2: LNHDA, SQIVND (reference sequence). CDR3 size: 16 residues. Trimming left V 4 bases short and J 7 bases short, with 20 bases between. The CDR3, as DNA: TGTGCCAGTAGTAGAGTCCGGGACCATGTACGCCAGCCCCAGCATTTT. It specifies CASSRVRDHVRQPQHF.

The chain recombines TRBV2 with TRBJ2-2; 11 positions match TRBD2. Germline CDR1 is SNHLY and CDR2 is FYNNEI. The V gene end was trimmed by 2 bases and the J gene end by 0 bases; junction bases not matched to a gene: 5. This CDR3 contains 18 residues. The CDR3 sequence: CASSELLAGVPNTGELFF. The CDR3 DNA sequence: TGTGCCAGCAGTGAACTACTAGCGGGAGTCCCGAACACCGGGGAGCTGTTTTTT.

This clone was seen a single time. The chain combines TRBV12-3 or TRBV12-4 with TRBJ1-1; D may be TRBD1 (5 bases). V dropped 1 base and J dropped 7 bases, with 10 bases sitting between them. The CDR3 length is 13 residues. In nucleotides, the CDR3 is TGTGCCAGCAGTTTAGAAATGGGGGTTGAAGCTTTCTTT. Its translation: CASSLEMGVEAFF.